The 9 T cell receptor beta chains below come from one sample, sequenced in a study of identical twins. TCRdb reprocessed the 5' RACE reads via MiXCR and lists one record per CDR3 protein. This sample carries approximately 670,000 distinct CDR3 sequences, roughly 6% of them seen once, and the ten largest clones take about 2%. The sequenced sample consisted of naive T cells sorted from blood. The receptor source for this set is a man younger than 35 in good health.

The table lists this clonotype with many counts. The genes are TRBV20-1 and TRBJ1-3; a weak D match, TRBD1 (5 bases). V was clipped by 1 base and J by 3 bases, with 13 bases between them. Germline CDR1 DFQATT, CDR2 SNEGSKA (reference sequence). The CDR3 consists of 15 residues. CDR3 residues: CSARVPGPSGNTIYF. In DNA form, the CDR3 reads TGCAGTGCTAGAGTTCCAGGGCCGAGTGGAAACACCATATATTTT.

This clonotype appeared many times. The chain links TRBV24-1 to TRBJ2-1; D tentatively reads TRBD1 or TRBD2 (6 bases each). The CDR3 totals 16 residues. The V end was cut by 7 bases, the J end by 3 bases, with 18 bases between. Germline CDR1 KGHDR, CDR2 SFDVKD. CDR3 DNA: TGTGCCACCAGCCGATCAGGGGCTAGCGTCTACAATGAGCAGTTCTTC. Protein: CATSRSGASVYNEQFF.

This clonotype was counted many times. The CDR3 coding sequence is TGCGCCAGCACCCCTTATCAGGGGCACACTGAAGCTTTCTTT. As protein: CASTPYQGHTEAFF. The V gene is TRBV5-1, the J gene TRBJ1-1; D perhaps matches TRBD1 (6 bases). CDR3 length: 14 amino acids. CDR1 is SGHRS and CDR2 is YFSETQ in the germline V gene. V dropped 6 bases and J dropped 3 bases, with 15 bases sitting between them.

This CDR3 is CASSQDRSPELYGYTF. The CDR3, as DNA: TGCGCCAGCAGCCAAGATCGGAGTCCCGAACTCTATGGCTACACCTTC. The chain couples TRBV4-3 to TRBJ1-2, with D unclear. The CDR3 is 16 amino acids. Germline loops: CDR1 LGHNA, CDR2 YSLEER. Trimming took 0 bases from V and 4 from J, leaving 15 bases between them.

There are a few counts of this clonotype. The V call is TRBV6-2 or TRBV6-3, the J call TRBJ2-7; D unclear. There are 10 residues in the CDR3. Trimming shortened V by 9 bases and J by 5 bases, and 8 bases separated the two germline ends. CDR1 is MNHEY, CDR2 SVGEGT, per germline. In nucleotides, the CDR3 is TGTGCCAGACCCACCCACGAGCAGTACGTC. Translating gives CARPTHEQYV.

The chain couples TRBV20-1 to TRBJ2-7; TRBD2 matches at 7 bases. The V gene's germline CDR1 is DFQATT and CDR2 SNEGSKA (reference sequence). Trimming removed 6 bases from V and 3 bases from J; junction bases left unmatched: 17. This CDR3 has 16 residues. The chain's CDR3 is CSAGKRRLAEFYEQYF. CDR3 DNA sequence: TGCAGTGCCGGAAAGAGAAGGCTAGCGGAATTCTACGAGCAGTACTTC.

This sequence joins TRBV30 and TRBJ2-7, with D possibly being TRBD1 (7 bases). Germline lookup yields CDR1 GTSNPN and CDR2 SVGIG (reference sequence). The CDR3 runs 14 residues. Trimming cost V 5 bases and J 3 bases, with 17 bases left between them. The CDR3 loop reads CAWLPDREVYEQYF. The CDR3 nucleotides read TGTGCCTGGTTACCCGACAGGGAGGTCTACGAGCAGTACTTC.

The chain joins TRBV24-1 to TRBJ2-5, with a weak D call TRBD1 (7 bases). CDR3 length equals 14 residues. Trimming cost V 3 bases and J 5 bases, with 12 bases left between them. Looked up from germline, CDR1 is KGHDR and CDR2 is SFDVKD. For the CDR3, the DNA is TGTGCCACCAGTGATCCAGGGGGGATCGAGACCCAGTACTTC. Translating it yields CATSDPGGIETQYF.

This clonotype showed up many times. V and J are TRBV28 and TRBJ2-7, with D perhaps matching TRBD1 (6 bases). The CDR3 is 14 amino acids. Germline V gives CDR1 MDHEN, CDR2 SYDVKM. V gave up 6 bases and J gave up 2 bases, with 14 bases separating them. The CDR3 nucleotides are TGTGCCAGCAGCCTAAGACAGGCCACCTACGAGCAGTACGTC. This codes for CASSLRQATYEQYV.